This T cell receptor beta chain originates from a study of shared clonotypes between healthy human individuals. Across the whole study: Researchers drew samples from a couple of women and a few men aged 18 to 49.

Study-level points and caveats: Around 5.4% of naive CD4 clonotypes were common to several donors.

Sorted-subset replicate PCRs used 150 to 200 ng of genomic DNA. This amount corresponded to approximately 30,000 T cell genomes. TCRdb's copy holds only in-frame clones and misses some; the assay was immunoSEQ multiplex PCR. The sample lists about 1 million clones; roughly 80% were seen once. The germline gives CDR1 GTSNPN, CDR2 SVGIG (reference sequence). CDR3 length equals 14 residues. Trimming left V 2 bases short and J 4 bases short, with 12 bases between. The sample holds a few counts of this clone. Its target is unknown. Subsets obtained from CD4+ cells comprised CD45RA+ naive and CD45RA-negative memory cells.

The chain is built from TRBV30 and TRBJ1-5; D ambiguous. The TCR sequence derives from a man aged 18 to 30 in good health. The sample taken for sequencing was memory CD4+ T cells sorted from blood. Subset described: CD45RA-negative fraction. The CDR3: CAWSQKGFNQPQHF. The CDR3 DNA reads TGTGCCTGGAGTCAAAAAGGCTTTAATCAGCCCCAGCATTTT.